Listed here are 23 T cell receptor beta chains from one sample, sequenced in a study of breast tumors, draining lymph nodes, adjacent tissues. TCRdb used MiXCR to reprocess the multiplex PCR reads, holding one entry per CDR3 protein. The top ten clones hold about 3.9% of a sample with approximately 230,000 distinct CDR3 sequences, approximately 36% of them seen once. The lymph nodes were axillary draining lymph nodes from breast cancer patients. Sequencing input: axillary lymph node tissue. These receptors were taken from a female donor with breast cancer. Some clones in this sample may be carry-over from other donors' samples.

This clonotype was seen many times. The V gene is TRBV29-1, the J gene TRBJ2-6; D remains unclear. Trimming shortened V by 4 bases and J by 0 bases, and 7 bases separated the two germline ends. This CDR3 contains 14 residues. CDR1 SQVTM and CDR2 ANQGSEA come from the germline V gene. CDR3 region: CSVVESSGANVLTF. CDR3 nucleotides: TGCAGCGTTGTAGAGAGCTCTGGGGCCAACGTCCTGACTTTC.

The chain joins TRBV9 to TRBJ1-3, with D unresolved. The CDR3 loop spans 15 amino acids. Trimming took off 0 bases at V and 0 bases at J, with 7 bases between the two ends. CDR1 is SGDLS and CDR2 is YYNGEE in the germline V gene. The CDR3 is CASSVGRSSGNTIYF. In nucleotides, the CDR3 is TGTGCCAGCAGCGTAGGACGTTCCTCTGGAAACACCATATATTTT.

The V call is TRBV2, the J call TRBJ1-5; 7 nucleotides agree with TRBD1. The CDR3 has 17 amino acids. CDR1 and CDR2 (germline): SNHLY, FYNNEI. V shed 6 bases and J 6 bases; nucleotides not matched to a gene: 17. The CDR3 DNA is TGTGCCAGCAGACTAGCGCTACAGGGGAGAGGGGGTCAGCCCCAGCATTTT. This sequence encodes CASRLALQGRGGQPQHF.

This clonotype has at least ten counts. The chain employs TRBV2 and TRBJ1-6; D gene uncertain. V lost 4 bases, J lost 5 bases, and 6 bases lay in between. The CDR3 consists of 13 residues. Germline V gives CDR1 SNHLY, CDR2 FYNNEI. CDR3 bases: TGTGCCAGCAGTGTGGAGGATAATTCACCCCTCCACTTT. As protein: CASSVEDNSPLHF.

With respect to this clonotype: This may come from a read error, since a much larger clone is one base off. In this CDR3 the conserved last residue, phenylalanine or tryptophan, is missing, so a read error is likely. This chain uses TRBV9 with TRBJ1-2, with TRBD1 matching over 11 bases. The last part of the DNA fits TRBJ2-1 better; the J call may be wrong. Looked up from germline, CDR1 is SGDLS and CDR2 is YYNGEE. The CDR3 spans 17 residues. The CDR3 region is CASSVRPDRGHYNEQFL. For the CDR3, the DNA is TGTGCCAGCAGCGTCCGACCGGACAGGGGGCACTACAATGAGCAGTTCTTG.

This clonotype was recorded a few times. The rearrangement joins TRBV6-5 to TRBJ1-2; maybe TRBD1 (5 bases). The CDR3 is 14 amino acids. V was clipped by 5 bases and J by 2 bases, with 12 bases between them. The V gene's germline CDR1 is MNHEY and CDR2 SVGAGI. The CDR3 spells CASSPDIRNYGYTF. CDR3 sequence (DNA): TGTGCCAGCAGTCCGGACATCCGAAACTATGGCTACACCTTC.

This clonotype was seen repeatedly, ten times or more. The J gene is TRBJ2-5, the V gene TRBV7-8, with 12 nucleotides matching TRBD2. The CDR3 has 15 amino acids. J lost 4 bases, V lost 4 bases, and 4 bases had no gene match. CDR1 SGHVS and CDR2 FQNEAQ come from the germline V gene. The CDR3 DNA reads as TGTGCCAGCAGCTCTAGCGGGAGGGGGAGAGAGACCCAGTACTTC. Protein: CASSSSGRGRETQYF.

This clonotype was seen at least ten times. This chain links TRBV12-3 or TRBV12-4 with TRBJ2-6; D not resolved. Trimming left V 6 bases short and J 5 bases short, with 11 bases between. The CDR3 is made up of 14 amino acids. In DNA, the CDR3 is TGTGCCAGCAGCTCACTAAGGAGGGCCAACGTCCTGACTTTC. Its protein product is CASSSLRRANVLTF.

This clonotype was picked up many times. This chain joins TRBV4-3 and TRBJ2-5; TRBD1 is a possible D gene (6 bases). CDR1 and CDR2 (germline): LGHNA, YSLEER. The CDR3 consists of 13 residues. Trimming pared 3 bases from V and 3 bases from J, leaving 8 bases between. This CDR3 reads CASSQDRKETQYF. Here the CDR3 DNA reads TGCGCCAGCAGCCAGGACAGAAAAGAGACCCAGTACTTC.

This clonotype was seen ten or more times. V and J are TRBV7-9 and TRBJ1-6; 8 bases align to TRBD1. Unmatched junction bases numbered 5, after V lost 5 bases and J lost 8 bases. Germline CDR1 and CDR2: SEHNR and FQNEAQ (reference sequence). The CDR3 contains 14 residues. The DNA for the CDR3 is TGTGCCAGCAGCCTACAGGGGGAACATTCACCCCTCCACTTT. This gives the protein CASSLQGEHSPLHF. Full variable domain (outside the CDR3, taken from reference TRBV7-9 and TRBJ1-6): DTGVSQNPRHKITKRGQNVTFRCDPISEHNRLYWYRQTLGQGPEFLTYFQNEAQLEKSRLLSDRFSAERPKGSFSTLEIQRTEQGDSAMYLCASSLQGEHSPLHFGNGTRLTVT.

There are a few counts of this clonotype. This chain joins TRBV7-2 and TRBJ2-5; 7 nucleotides align to TRBD2. Germline-derived CDR1 and CDR2 are SGHTA and FQGNSA. J gave up 3 bases and V 4 bases, and 2 bases lay outside the gene matches. CDR3 length: 13 residues. The DNA of the CDR3 is TGTGCCAGCAGCTACGGACTAGAAGAGACCCAGTACTTC. As protein: CASSYGLEETQYF.

This clonotype was seen ten or more times. The J gene is TRBJ2-1, the V gene TRBV7-9; no clear D gene. CDR1 and CDR2 (germline): SEHNR, FQNEAQ (reference sequence). The CDR3 loop spans 14 amino acids. V lost 5 bases, J lost 5 bases, and 13 bases lay in between. The CDR3 DNA sequence: TGTGCCAGCAGCCTCACGTATGGCGACAATGAGCAGTTCTTC. Translated, it gives CASSLTYGDNEQFF.

This clonotype was found many times. The DNA of the CDR3 is TGTGCCAGCAGCTTCAGCGGGGACCCTAGCACAGATACGCAGTATTTT. This sequence encodes CASSFSGDPSTDTQYF. The chain employs TRBV9 and TRBJ2-3, with 7 nucleotides matching TRBD2. The CDR3 sequence is 16 residues long. Trimming removed 4 bases from V and 0 bases from J; junction bases left unmatched: 8. CDR1 and CDR2 from the germline V gene are SGDLS and YYNGEE.

The chain couples TRBV27 to TRBJ2-2, with a tentative D call TRBD2 (5 bases). Trimming cost V 1 base and J 2 bases, with 11 bases left between them. CDR3 length equals 16 residues. CDR1 is MNHEY, CDR2 SMNVEV, per germline (reference sequence). CDR3 DNA: TGTGCCAGCAGTTTATTCGGGGTTGCAAACACCGGGGAGCTGTTTTTT. As protein: CASSLFGVANTGELFF.

The V and J genes are TRBV5-1 and TRBJ1-4; 8 nucleotides match TRBD1. Germline CDR1 is SGHRS and CDR2 is YFSETQ. There are 16 residues in the CDR3. After removal of 4 bases from V and 3 bases from J, the junction contained 8 bases not matched to a gene. For the CDR3, the DNA is TGCGCCAGCAGCAGAACAGGGGGTACGGCTAATGAAAAACTGTTTTTT. Translation: CASSRTGGTANEKLFF.

The chain joins TRBV7-3 to TRBJ2-1; the match to TRBD1 covers 8 bases. Losses at the gene ends were 4 bases for V and 12 bases for J; bases not matched to a gene: 14. Per the germline V gene, CDR1 is SGHTA and CDR2 is FQGTGA. The CDR3 is 15 amino acids. CDR3 in amino acids: CASSSRQGLTDTQFF. In DNA, the CDR3 is TGTGCCAGCAGCTCCCGACAGGGGTTGACAGATACGCAGTTCTTC. Full variable domain (rest looked up from reference TRBV7-3 and TRBJ2-1): GAGVSQTPSNKVTEKGKYVELRCDPISGHTALYWYRQSLGQGPEFLIYFQGTGAADDSGLPNDRFFAVRPEGSVSTLKIQRTERGDSAVYLCASSSRQGLTDTQFFGPGTRLTVL.

Remarks on this clonotype: The DNA is left out, because the CDR3 cannot be placed on it with certainty; the CDR3 is given as TCRdb lists it. The chain joins TRBV7-8 to TRBJ2-7. From its first to its last residue, the CDR3 has 19 amino acids. The V gene's germline CDR1 is SGHVS and CDR2 FQNEAQ. CDR3 sequence reads: CASSFYICSAIGRAYEQYF.

This clonotype was counted only a few times. The chain uses TRBV18 and TRBJ2-2; D uncertain. V was clipped by 3 bases and J by 6 bases, with 17 bases between them. CDR3 length: 16 amino acids. CDR1 and CDR2 from the germline V gene are KGHSH and LQKENI. The CDR3 DNA reads as TGTGCCAGCTCACCCGCTCGCCTTTCGTCGGCCGGGGAGCTGTTTTTT. It encodes CASSPARLSSAGELFF.

The sample holds many counts of this clonotype. This sequence joins TRBV11-3 and TRBJ2-6; 10 positions match TRBD1. Germline CDR1 SGHNT, CDR2 YENEEA. Trimming took 10 bases from V and 0 from J; bases not matched to a gene: 6. The CDR3 runs to 16 residues. The CDR3 reads CANGDRGGSGANVLTF. DNA for the CDR3: TGTGCCAACGGGGACAGGGGAGGCTCTGGGGCCAACGTCCTGACTTTC.

This clonotype was picked up many times. V usage is TRBV18 and J usage is TRBJ1-5; D is undetermined. The germline gives CDR1 KGHSH, CDR2 LQKENI. V was cut by 3 bases and J by 6 bases, with 12 bases left in between. The CDR3 totals 14 residues. Written as DNA, the CDR3 is TGTGCCAGCTCACCTTGGGGTTCGGGTCAGCCCCAGCATTTT. This sequence encodes CASSPWGSGQPQHF.

This clonotype was seen at least ten times. V is TRBV20-1 and J is TRBJ2-2; the D gene is possibly TRBD1 (6 bases). This CDR3 comprises 12 residues. Trimming cost V 6 bases and J 5 bases, with 10 bases left between them. Per germline, CDR1 DFQATT and CDR2 SNEGSKA (reference sequence). CDR3 loop: CSANGQTGELFF. CDR3 nucleotides: TGCAGTGCAAACGGACAGACCGGGGAGCTGTTTTTT.

The rearrangement uses TRBV5-5 and TRBJ2-2; TRBD2 might be the D (5 bases). Trimming stripped 5 bases from V and 9 bases from J, with 17 bases between. The CDR3 is made up of 14 amino acids. The germline CDR1 and CDR2 sequences are SGHKS and YYEKEE (reference sequence). In DNA, the CDR3 is TGTGCCAGCAGTACCGGCGGAGGCTACCGGGAGCTGTTTTTT. As protein: CASSTGGGYRELFF.

There are many counts of this clonotype. This sequence joins TRBV20-1 and TRBJ2-1, with D perhaps matching TRBD2 (6 bases). CDR1 is DFQATT, CDR2 SNEGSKA, per germline (reference sequence). This CDR3 is built from 13 residues. V was pared by 6 bases and J by 6 bases, with 15 bases between. CDR3 bases: TGCAGTGCCCTTGAGGGACTCCTCAATGAGCAGTTCTTC. Residues: CSALEGLLNEQFF.